What follows is one T cell receptor beta chain and its context. Germline V lookup: CDR1 ENHRY, CDR2 SYGVKD. CDR3 length: 17 amino acids. The junction had 7 bases not matched to a gene; V was cut back by 3 bases and J by 4 bases. The sample belongs to a study of technical replicates of blood from a handful of donors. Sequencing used immunoSEQ multiplex PCR; TCRdb keeps in-frame clones, though not all of them. The repertoire has tens of thousands of clones, about 98% of them found once; the top ten carry 0.16%. Sequenced material: T cells isolated from PBMCs. This sequence originates from a human donor in good health. The chain employs TRBV10-3 and TRBJ2-3; 13 bases are a match to TRBD2. The CDR3, as DNA: TGTGCCATCAGTGAAGGACTAGCGGGAGTTAAATCAGATACGCAGTATTTT. Protein product: CAISEGLAGVKSDTQYF.